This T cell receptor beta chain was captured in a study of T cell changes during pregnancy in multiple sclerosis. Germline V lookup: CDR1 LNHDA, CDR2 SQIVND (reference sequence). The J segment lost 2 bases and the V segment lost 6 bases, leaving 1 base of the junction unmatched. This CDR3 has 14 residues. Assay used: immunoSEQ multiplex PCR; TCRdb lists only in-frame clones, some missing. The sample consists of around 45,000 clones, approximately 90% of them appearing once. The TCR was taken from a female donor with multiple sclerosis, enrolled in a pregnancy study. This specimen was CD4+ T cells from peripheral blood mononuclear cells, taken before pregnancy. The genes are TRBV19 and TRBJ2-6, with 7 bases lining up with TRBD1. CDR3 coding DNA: TGTGCCAGTAGAACAGGGGCTGGGGCCAACGTCCTGACTTTC. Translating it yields CASRTGAGANVLTF.